These 22 T cell receptor beta chains originate from one sample sequenced in a study of OX40 agonist ivuxolimab in advanced cancers. TCRdb's table, derived via immunoSEQ multiplex PCR, lists solely in-frame clones and lacks some. The sample lists approximately 20,000 clones; around 87% were seen once. The sequenced sample was CD4+ or CD8+ T cells sorted from blood, obtained in a trial of the OX40 agonist ivuxolimab. These receptors came from an adult with an advanced solid tumor such as melanoma, head and neck, liver or kidney cancer.

The gene calls are TRBV9 and TRBJ2-7; D unresolved. Germline CDR1 is SGDLS and CDR2 is YYNGEE. Trimming cost V 3 bases and J 5 bases, with 12 bases left between them. This CDR3 contains 13 residues. The chain's CDR3 is CASSDGFDHEQYF. The DNA of the CDR3 is TGTGCCAGCAGCGATGGTTTCGACCACGAGCAGTACTTC.

The chain employs TRBV6-5 and TRBJ1-3, with a tentative D call TRBD1 (5 bases). Germline V gene data show CDR1 as MNHEY and CDR2 as SVGAGI. Trimming stripped 2 bases from V and 2 bases from J, with 13 bases between. The CDR3 extends over 16 amino acids. In nucleotides, the CDR3 is TGTGCCAGCAGTTACCAGGGCCTCTCTCCTGGAAACACCATATATTTT. This translates into CASSYQGLSPGNTIYF.

This clone came up a few times. This sequence joins TRBV29-1 and TRBJ1-5, with TRBD1 matching 7 bases. The CDR3 contains 16 residues. V was clipped by 5 bases and J by 2 bases; unmatched bases: 12. Per germline, CDR1 SQVTM and CDR2 ANQGSEA. CDR3 region: CSVTTGTVRGNQPQHF. The CDR3 DNA reads as TGCAGCGTTACCACCGGGACAGTGAGGGGCAATCAGCCCCAGCATTTT.

This clone was found a few times. The V gene is TRBV4-1, the J gene TRBJ1-1; D uncertain. CDR1 MGHRA and CDR2 YSYEKL come from the germline V gene. V was cut by 0 bases and J by 11 bases, with 7 bases left in between. The CDR3 contains 11 residues. The CDR3 DNA reads TGCGCCAGCAGCCAAGAAGGCGACGCTTTCTTT. Its protein is CASSQEGDAFF.

V is TRBV9 and J is TRBJ1-2; TRBD1 might be the D (5 bases). Germline V lookup: CDR1 SGDLS, CDR2 YYNGEE. The CDR3 length is 13 residues. Trimming left V 0 bases short and J 4 bases short, with 7 bases between. CDR3 in DNA: TGTGCCAGCAGCGTAGGGGGCCTCTATGGCTACACCTTC. Protein: CASSVGGLYGYTF.

The chain recombines TRBV5-4 with TRBJ2-1; no clear D. Between the trimmed V and J ends, which lost 4 bases and 3 bases, there was a span of 11 bases. Germline V lookup: CDR1 SGHNT, CDR2 YYREEE (reference sequence). This CDR3 spans 14 amino acids. The CDR3 reads CASSPWGGYNEQFF. Written as DNA, the CDR3 is TGTGCCAGCAGCCCCTGGGGTGGCTACAATGAGCAGTTCTTC.

The chain couples TRBV9 to TRBJ1-1, with D possibly TRBD1 on 5 matching bases. Germline V gene sequence: CDR1 SGDLS, CDR2 YYNGEE. Trimming removed 3 bases at V and 6 bases at J, with 9 bases between. CDR3 size: 12 residues. CDR3 sequence reads: CASSALGAEAFF. Written as DNA, the CDR3 is TGTGCCAGCAGCGCCCTGGGGGCTGAAGCTTTCTTT. The whole variable domain, remainder taken from reference TRBV9 and TRBJ1-1, is DSGVTQTPKHLITATGQRVTLRCSPRSGDLSVYWYQQSLDQGLQFLIQYYNGEERAKGNILERFSAQQFPDLHSELNLSSLELGDSALYFCASSALGAEAFFGQGTRLTVV.

The chain employs TRBV2 and TRBJ2-5; no definite D call. This CDR3 has 13 amino acids. Trimming cost V 3 bases and J 4 bases, with 9 bases left between them. Germline loops: CDR1 SNHLY, CDR2 FYNNEI. CDR3 residues: CASSEYGLETQYF. In nucleotides, the CDR3 is TGTGCCAGCAGTGAGTATGGGCTAGAGACCCAGTACTTC.

The CDR3 region is CASSLDPTPQHF. The CDR3 DNA sequence: TGTGCCAGCAGTTTGGATCCGACGCCCCAGCATTTT. The chain links TRBV28 to TRBJ1-5; D gene unclear. Germline V gene data show CDR1 as MDHEN and CDR2 as SYDVKM. Between the trimmed V and J ends, which lost 3 bases and 9 bases, there was a span of 9 bases. The CDR3 is 12 residues long. The full variable domain, with the rest looked up from reference TRBV28 and TRBJ1-5, is DVKVTQSSRYLVKRTGEKVFLECVQDMDHENMFWYRQDPGLGLRLIYFSYDVKMKEKGDIPEGYSVSREKKERFSLILESASTNQTSMYLCASSLDPTPQHFGDGTRLSIL.

This rearrangement joins TRBV4-3 to TRBJ2-7, with 11 bases aligning to TRBD1. This CDR3 has 16 residues. J lost 5 bases, V lost 0 bases, and 6 bases had no gene match. Germline loops: CDR1 LGHNA, CDR2 YSLEER. The CDR3 loop is CASSQDHRTGGHEQYF. CDR3 in DNA: TGCGCCAGCAGCCAAGATCACCGGACAGGGGGCCACGAGCAGTACTTC.

In its sample, this clone was seen once. This chain joins TRBV11-3 and TRBJ1-5; D unresolved. Germline CDR1 is SGHNT and CDR2 is YENEEA. The CDR3 consists of 17 residues. Between the trimmed V and J ends, which lost 7 bases and 2 bases, there was a span of 21 bases. The CDR3 loop reads CASTVRAFNRGNQPQHF. The CDR3, as DNA: TGTGCCAGCACGGTAAGAGCGTTTAATCGCGGCAATCAGCCCCAGCATTTT.

This chain links TRBV4-1 with TRBJ1-1; 9 bases match TRBD1. Germline CDR1 reads MGHRA; CDR2 reads YSYEKL. Trimming at V came to 1 base and at J to 4 bases, leaving 4 bases not matched to a gene. This CDR3 is built from 15 residues. CDR3 coding DNA: TGCGCCAGCAGCCAAGTAGGGACAGGGACCACTGAAGCTTTCTTT. Its translation: CASSQVGTGTTEAFF.

The rearrangement uses TRBV29-1 and TRBJ2-5, with D uncertain. The CDR3 consists of 12 residues. CDR1 is SQVTM and CDR2 is ANQGSEA in the germline V gene. Trimming stripped 1 base from V and 7 bases from J, with 10 bases between. Here the CDR3 DNA reads TGCAGCGTTGAAGGGCAGATCGGGACCCAGTACTTC. Protein product: CSVEGQIGTQYF.

The rearrangement uses TRBV9 and TRBJ2-5; 9 nucleotides agree with TRBD2. J lost 2 bases, V lost 2 bases, and 4 bases had no gene match. The CDR3 spans 15 residues. From germline, CDR1 is SGDLS and CDR2 YYNGEE. The chain's CDR3 is CASSVSGGPQETQYF. CDR3 DNA sequence: TGTGCCAGCAGCGTTAGCGGGGGCCCTCAAGAGACCCAGTACTTC. Combining the CDR3 with reference TRBV9 and TRBJ2-5 gives the whole variable domain DSGVTQTPKHLITATGQRVTLRCSPRSGDLSVYWYQQSLDQGLQFLIQYYNGEERAKGNILERFSAQQFPDLHSELNLSSLELGDSALYFCASSVSGGPQETQYFGPGTRLLVL.

The V call is TRBV4-1, the J call TRBJ2-3; 7 bases are shared with TRBD1. CDR1 and CDR2 (germline): MGHRA, YSYEKL. The CDR3 is 16 amino acids. Trimming removed 3 bases from V and 2 bases from J; junction bases left unmatched: 8. As DNA, the CDR3 is TGCGCCAGCAGCCACTTCCGGGACAGCAACACAGATACGCAGTATTTT. Protein sequence: CASSHFRDSNTDTQYF.

The chain has TRBV9 and TRBJ2-7; D is possibly TRBD2 (7 bases). In germline, CDR1 is SGDLS, CDR2 YYNGEE. Trimming pared 4 bases from V and 7 bases from J, leaving 18 bases between. This CDR3 has 14 residues. CDR3: CASSPWAGAHEQYF. In nucleotides, the CDR3 is TGTGCCAGCAGCCCTTGGGCGGGGGCCCATGAGCAGTACTTC.

This chain links TRBV12-2 with TRBJ1-4; the table's D call TRBD1 went unverified against the DNA. TRBV12-2 is listed as a pseudogene. The length of the CDR3 is 20 residues. This CDR3 is CASRFENGQGALPTNEKLFF. CDR3 bases: TGTGCAAGTCGCTTTGAGAACGGGCAGGGGGCCCTCCCAACTAATGAAAAACTGTTTTTT.

The chain combines TRBV7-9 with TRBJ1-1; 12 positions agree with TRBD1. J was trimmed by 3 bases and V by 6 bases; bases with no gene match: 11. Germline V gene sequence: CDR1 SEHNR, CDR2 FQNEAQ (reference sequence). This CDR3 is built from 17 residues. In DNA, the CDR3 is TGTGCCAGCAGATCCGGGACAGGGGGCAATCTGGACACTGAAGCTTTCTTT. Residues: CASRSGTGGNLDTEAFF.

J is TRBJ2-1 and V is TRBV9, with 13 nucleotides matching TRBD2. V was clipped by 3 bases and J by 4 bases; unmatched bases: 4. Per the germline V gene, CDR1 is SGDLS and CDR2 is YYNGEE. The CDR3 contains 16 residues. CDR3 sequence reads: CASSGLAGGSYNEQFF. The CDR3 coding sequence is TGTGCCAGCAGCGGACTAGCGGGGGGCTCTTACAATGAGCAGTTCTTC. Supplemented by reference TRBV9 and TRBJ2-1, the full variable domain reads DSGVTQTPKHLITATGQRVTLRCSPRSGDLSVYWYQQSLDQGLQFLIQYYNGEERAKGNILERFSAQQFPDLHSELNLSSLELGDSALYFCASSGLAGGSYNEQFFGPGTRLTVL.

The chain is built from TRBV28 and TRBJ2-2; possibly TRBD1 for D (5 bases). V was clipped by 7 bases and J by 3 bases, with 9 bases between them. This CDR3 has 13 amino acids. Per the germline V gene, CDR1 is MDHEN and CDR2 is SYDVKM. The CDR3, as DNA: TGTGCCAGCACCTGGGGCGACACCGGGGAGCTGTTTTTT. Translation: CASTWGDTGELFF. Together with reference TRBV28 and TRBJ2-2, the CDR3 gives the full variable domain: DVKVTQSSRYLVKRTGEKVFLECVQDMDHENMFWYRQDPGLGLRLIYFSYDVKMKEKGDIPEGYSVSREKKERFSLILESASTNQTSMYLCASTWGDTGELFFGEGSRLTVL.

This sequence joins TRBV5-4 and TRBJ1-1; TRBD1 aligns across 8 bases. The CDR3 extends over 14 amino acids. Trimming cost V 4 bases and J 4 bases; bases outside gene matches: 6. Per germline, CDR1 SGHNT and CDR2 YYREEE (reference sequence). CDR3 amino acids: CASSANRGFTEAFF. CDR3 nucleotide sequence: TGTGCCAGCAGCGCCAACAGGGGGTTCACTGAAGCTTTCTTT.

This clone occurred once. This chain's CDR3 is CASSDNRGDTQYF. The DNA for the CDR3 is TGTGCCAGCAGCGACAACAGGGGAGATACGCAGTATTTT. The genes are TRBV11-2 and TRBJ2-3, with 7 bases identical to TRBD1. With V trimmed by 5 bases and J by 5 bases, 4 bases remained unmatched. Germline values: CDR1 SGHAT, CDR2 FQNNGV. CDR3 size: 13 residues.